This TCR beta chain emerged from a study of PD-1 blockade in classical Hodgkin lymphoma. Study-level results: The study reported lower baseline TCR diversity in newly diagnosed patients than in healthy donors.

Every patient relapsed after autologous stem cell transplantation, and brentuximab vedotin exposure varied. For this clone: Its antigen remains unidentified.

Assay used: immunoSEQ multiplex PCR; TCRdb lists only in-frame clones, some missing. The data contain 30,000 or so clones, around three quarters of them seen just once; the ten biggest clones take up about 4%. Sample: peripheral blood mononuclear cells (PBMCs), taken before the second cycle of nivolumab. The clonotype originates from a human donor with classical Hodgkin lymphoma.

CDR3 sequence: CASSPLAPEQFF. The DNA for the CDR3 is TGTGCCAGCTCACCACTAGCCCCTGAGCAGTTCTTC. This chain joins TRBV18 and TRBJ2-1; D is uncertain. The V end was cut by 1 base, the J end by 9 bases, with 7 bases between. There are 12 residues in the CDR3. Germline V gene sequence: CDR1 KGHSH, CDR2 LQKENI.